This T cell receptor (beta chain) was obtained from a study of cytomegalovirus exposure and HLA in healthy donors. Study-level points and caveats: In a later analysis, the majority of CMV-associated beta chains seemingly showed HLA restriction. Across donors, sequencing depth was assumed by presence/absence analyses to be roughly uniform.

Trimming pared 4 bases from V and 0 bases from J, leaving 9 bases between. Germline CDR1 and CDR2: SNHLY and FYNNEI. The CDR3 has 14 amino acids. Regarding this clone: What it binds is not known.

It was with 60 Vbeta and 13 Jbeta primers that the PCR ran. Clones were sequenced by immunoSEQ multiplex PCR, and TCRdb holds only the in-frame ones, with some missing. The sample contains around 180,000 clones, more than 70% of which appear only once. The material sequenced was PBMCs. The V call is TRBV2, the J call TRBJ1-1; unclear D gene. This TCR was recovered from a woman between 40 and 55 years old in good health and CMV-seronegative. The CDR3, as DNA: TGTGCCAGCAGTGGAACAGCCGTGAACACTGAAGCTTTCTTT. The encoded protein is CASSGTAVNTEAFF.